What follows are 20 T cell receptor beta chains derived from one specimen sequenced in a study of cytomegalovirus exposure and HLA in healthy donors. Sequenced by immunoSEQ multiplex PCR; TCRdb stores in-frame clones only, minus some. The table shows more than 95,000 clones, with about 96% occurring only once. Material for sequencing was PBMCs. These receptor sequences come from a man aged 18 to 30 in good health and CMV-seronegative.

The gene calls are TRBV14 and TRBJ2-7; the D gene is possibly TRBD2 (6 bases). Trimming removed 1 base at V and 2 bases at J, with 18 bases between. Germline V CDR1 and CDR2: SGHDN, FVKESK. The length of the CDR3 is 17 residues. CDR3 coding DNA: TGTGCCAGCAGCCAAGGGGCCCTACGGGACTCCGCCTACGAGCAGTACTTC. The encoded protein is CASSQGALRDSAYEQYF.

The chain combines TRBV7-3 with TRBJ1-1, with 7 bases lining up with TRBD1. This CDR3 spans 13 amino acids. CDR1 is SGHTA and CDR2 is FQGTGA in the germline V gene. V shed 0 bases and J 8 bases; nucleotides not matched to a gene: 3. This chain's CDR3 is CASSLTTGTEAFF. CDR3 DNA sequence: TGTGCCAGCAGCTTAACGACAGGGACAGAAGCTTTCTTT.

This clone was picked up one time. The J gene is TRBJ1-2, the V gene TRBV5-6; D remains ambiguous. Looked up from germline, CDR1 is SGHDT and CDR2 is YYEEEE. The V and J ends lost 0 bases and 2 bases respectively, with 14 bases between them. The CDR3 totals 16 residues. The CDR3 reads CASSLGPRPANYGYTF. The CDR3 bases are TGTGCCAGCAGCTTGGGGCCCAGGCCGGCCAACTATGGCTACACCTTC.

This clone occurred once. The chain combines TRBV18 with TRBJ2-7; the match to TRBD1 covers 8 bases. Germline-derived CDR1 and CDR2 are KGHSH and LQKENI. The CDR3 runs to 15 residues. Trimming removed 3 bases from V and 4 bases from J; junction bases left unmatched: 8. This CDR3 is CASSPRTGQPYEQYF. The CDR3 DNA follows: TGTGCCAGCTCACCCCGGACAGGGCAACCGTACGAGCAGTACTTC.

The rearrangement links TRBV28 to TRBJ1-2, with 7 nucleotides matching TRBD1. With V trimmed by 4 bases and J by 4 bases, 3 bases remained unmatched. The germline CDR1 and CDR2 sequences are MDHEN and SYDVKM. The CDR3 covers 13 residues. The CDR3 loop is CASSYRGGYGYTF. The CDR3, as DNA: TGTGCCAGCAGTTACAGGGGCGGCTATGGCTACACCTTC.

The chain carries TRBV7-2 and TRBJ2-6; weak D call: TRBD2 (6 bases). Deletions cut 1 base from V and 0 bases from J, with 13 bases between. Germline V gene sequence: CDR1 SGHTA, CDR2 FQGNSA. This CDR3 contains 18 residues. In nucleotides, the CDR3 is TGTGCCAGCAGCTTAGAAGTAGCGGCAAACTCTGGGGCCAACGTCCTGACTTTC. Its protein product is CASSLEVAANSGANVLTF. The variable domain in full, with the rest retrieved from reference TRBV7-2 and TRBJ2-6, is GAGVSQSPSNKVTEKGKDVELRCDPISGHTALYWYRQSLGQGLEFLIYFQGNSAPDKSGLPSDRFSAERTGGSVSTLTIQRTQQEDSAVYLCASSLEVAANSGANVLTFGAGSRLTVL.

The chain employs TRBV19 and TRBJ2-1; TRBD2 aligns across 14 bases. This CDR3 contains 13 residues. CDR1 and CDR2 from the germline V gene are LNHDA and SQIVND (reference sequence). V gave up 7 bases and J gave up 8 bases; unmatched junction bases: 1. DNA for the CDR3: TGTGCCAGTACGACTAGCGGGAGGGATGAGCAGTTCTTC. Residues: CASTTSGRDEQFF.

V is TRBV7-2 and J is TRBJ1-3, with TRBD1 as a possible D gene (5 bases). V was shortened by 2 bases and J by 2 bases, with 13 bases between the two germline ends. This CDR3 has 16 residues. Germline assignment: CDR1 SGHTA and CDR2 FQGNSA. The CDR3 DNA is TGTGCCAGCAGCTTAAGGGGTATACAGCCTGGAAACACCATATATTTT. Residues: CASSLRGIQPGNTIYF.

The genes are TRBV6-5 and TRBJ2-5, with D maybe TRBD1 (6 bases). V lost 8 bases and J 3 bases, leaving 16 bases between the germline ends. The CDR3 runs to 14 residues. The V gene's germline CDR1 is MNHEY and CDR2 SVGAGI. DNA for the CDR3: TGTGCCAGCCGAAGGGACATACTAAAAGAGACCCAGTACTTC. It encodes CASRRDILKETQYF.

The V gene is TRBV19, the J gene TRBJ2-7; D remains ambiguous. Germline-derived CDR1 and CDR2 are LNHDA and SQIVND (reference sequence). Trimming left V 3 bases short and J 2 bases short, with 14 bases between. This CDR3 has 15 amino acids. DNA of the CDR3: TGTGCCAGTAGTATCCGACCCGACGGAGCCTACGAGCAGTACTTC. Translation: CASSIRPDGAYEQYF. The whole variable domain, remainder taken from reference TRBV19 and TRBJ2-7, is DGGITQSPKYLFRKEGQNVTLSCEQNLNHDAMYWYRQDPGQGLRLIYYSQIVNDFQKGDIAEGYSVSREKKESFPLTVTSAQKNPTAFYLCASSIRPDGAYEQYFGPGTRLTVT.

This chain links TRBV14 with TRBJ2-2, with 8 bases matching TRBD2. The germline gives CDR1 SGHDN, CDR2 FVKESK. V gave up 2 bases and J gave up 7 bases; unmatched junction bases: 6. This CDR3 has 15 residues. The CDR3 protein is CASSQSGRKGGELFF. In DNA form, the CDR3 reads TGTGCCAGCAGCCAAAGCGGGAGAAAGGGCGGGGAGCTGTTTTTT.

The V and J genes are TRBV7-3 and TRBJ1-2; possibly TRBD1 for D (6 bases). V was pared by 5 bases and J by 7 bases, with 17 bases between. The CDR3 loop spans 14 amino acids. Per germline, CDR1 SGHTA and CDR2 FQGTGA. CDR3 nucleotides: TGTGCCAGCAGCCCGCGGCGGGGGGCGGGTGGCTACACCTTC. It specifies CASSPRRGAGGYTF.

The chain uses TRBV6-6 and TRBJ2-5; the match to TRBD1 covers 8 bases. The germline V gene has CDR1 MNHNY and CDR2 SVGAGI (reference sequence). CDR3 size: 14 residues. The ends lost 2 bases at V and 4 bases at J; junction bases unmatched: 3. DNA for the CDR3: TGTGCCAGCAGTTACGGGACAGGAACAGAGACCCAGTACTTC. Its protein product is CASSYGTGTETQYF.

CDR3 coding DNA: TGTGCCAGCAGCGCGGGGGGCGACGAGCAGTACTTC. Translated, it gives CASSAGGDEQYF. V is TRBV7-2 and J is TRBJ2-7, with 8 positions matching TRBD2. The CDR3 loop spans 12 amino acids. Germline V gives CDR1 SGHTA, CDR2 FQGNSA. V lost 5 bases to trimming and J lost 5 bases; unmatched junction nucleotides: 2.

This chain joins TRBV11-3 and TRBJ2-3, with TRBD1 identical over 7 bases. Per germline, CDR1 SGHNT and CDR2 YENEEA. V was pared by 10 bases and J by 1 base, with 5 bases of the junction left unmatched. This CDR3 comprises 13 residues. The CDR3 DNA reads as TGTGCCACCTCAGGACAGGGCACAGATACGCAGTATTTT. Translation: CATSGQGTDTQYF.

This chain links TRBV5-6 with TRBJ2-5; D possibly corresponds to TRBD2 (6 bases). This CDR3 spans 14 amino acids. Trimming took off 5 bases at V and 3 bases at J, with 14 bases between the two ends. The germline gives CDR1 SGHDT, CDR2 YYEEEE. Here the CDR3 reads CASSSTGEEETQYF. DNA for the CDR3: TGTGCCAGCAGTTCAACGGGGGAGGAAGAGACCCAGTACTTC.

This clone was recorded only once. V usage is TRBV9 and J usage is TRBJ2-3; possibly TRBD2 for D (5 bases). This CDR3 region has 15 residues. Germline V lookup: CDR1 SGDLS, CDR2 YYNGEE. Trimming stripped 3 bases from V and 6 bases from J, with 17 bases between. Here the CDR3 DNA reads TGTGCCAGCAGCGCACTAGACGGATATGCTGATACGCAGTATTTT. This encodes CASSALDGYADTQYF.

The chain is built from TRBV2 and TRBJ1-3; no reliable D call. The germline V and J ends were trimmed by 4 bases and 2 bases, with 30 bases remaining between them. This CDR3 is 21 amino acids long. The germline CDR1 and CDR2 sequences are SNHLY and FYNNEI. In DNA, the CDR3 is TGTGCCAGCAGTGTTGTGTTGGGCAGGCCTCTAAGAGATGGAACTGGAAACACCATATATTTT. Translation gives CASSVVLGRPLRDGTGNTIYF.

The V and J genes are TRBV30 and TRBJ1-1, with a possible D match to TRBD1 (5 bases). Trimming cost V 5 bases and J 4 bases, with 14 bases left between them. There are 13 residues in the CDR3. Germline-derived CDR1 and CDR2 are GTSNPN and SVGIG (reference sequence). Here the CDR3 reads CAWEAGFSTEAFF. CDR3 nucleotide sequence: TGTGCCTGGGAAGCAGGGTTTAGCACTGAAGCTTTCTTT.

This clone was seen only once. The chain couples TRBV18 to TRBJ2-3; TRBD1 matches 10 bases. There are 18 residues in the CDR3. With 4 bases clipped from V and 4 bases from J, the junction kept 14 bases outside the gene matches. Germline CDR1 is KGHSH and CDR2 is LQKENI. CDR3 sequence: CASSRASPGQGFPDTQYF. CDR3 DNA: TGTGCCAGCTCACGCGCATCACCGGGACAGGGGTTCCCAGATACGCAGTATTTT.